This T cell receptor beta chain was recorded in a study of identical twins (dated by TCRdb to 2016 to 2017). The study in broad terms: To test whether fetal clonotypes persist, this study deep-sequenced TCR alpha and beta repertoires from monozygotic twins, from unrelated adults of various ages, and from cord blood. Replicate twin experiments were performed at different times using different library preparation protocols to rule out contamination. What the work shows at the level of the full study, not this receptor alone: Abundant cord blood beta clonotypes carried fewer insertions; young adult naive repertoires showed a weaker similar trend, while memory repertoires showed none. Zero-insertion analyses could be partly confounded by invariant T cells such as MAIT and iNKT, though diverse VJ usage argued against such confounding for most clonotypes. Excess twin sharing in beta out-of-frame sequences was weaker because fewer shared sequences lowered the signal-to-noise ratio. Recombination models systematically underestimated out-of-frame TCR alpha sharing in monozygotic twins but agreed with sharing between unrelated individuals. Because the same donors could not be followed over many years, conclusions were based on cross-sectional statistical analysis. Compared with coincidental sharing between unrelated individuals, an excess of low generation-probability sequences was observed among out-of-frame TCR alpha sequences shared between twins.

The library relied on 5' RACE. Sequenced on an Illumina HiSeq 2000. A universal primer binding site was added through template switching, and the final cDNA carried a unique molecular identifier so that TCR cDNA molecules could be counted accurately. Specific primers in the conserved constant-segment region were used to synthesize first-strand cDNA for TCR alpha and beta chains. To control for contamination, every cDNA library was double barcoded, receiving both a SMART-Mk sample barcode and Illumina barcodes. Two successive PCR steps introduced TruSeq adapter sequences along with Illumina sample barcodes. The Illumina HiSeq platform was used with custom primers to sequence TCR alpha and beta cDNA libraries. The authors' analysis ran thus. Raw reads were processed with MiGEC to extract unique molecular identifiers, and MiXCR was used to determine CDR3 positions. Recombination models were inferred per individual with the repgenHMM and IGoR tools using an EM algorithm. Shared clonotypes were analyzed with the tcR package in R, and sharing was normalized by the product of cloneset sizes. Out-of-frame nonproductive sequences were analyzed to study raw recombination free of thymic and clonal selection effects. The raw public data were reprocessed by TCRdb itself: fastp quality trimming at Q25, MiXCR clonotype calling, in-frame beta chains only. Every CDR3 protein is listed once, alongside the most common genes and DNA of its rows. TCRdb, not the authors, supplied the V and J calls. Here the sample has roughly 1.6 million distinct CDR3 sequences; about 30% occur a single time. The ten largest clones represent more than 0.25% of the sample.

This clonotype was counted between two and nine times. The target of this receptor is not known. Nothing much larger sits one base from this clone, and base qualities are not available. Every donor was a healthy Caucasian. The germline ends are 4 bases apart after V is trimmed by 4 bases and J by 0 bases. The CDR3 sequence holds 12 residues, the cysteine and phenylalanine included. Only the CDR3 DNA is retained, 36 bases long and in frame from the first base. The CDR1 and CDR2 encoded by the germline V gene are SQVTM and ANQGSEA. The chain uses TRBV29-1 and TRBJ1-3; the D gene remains uncertain. The sequenced sample was cord blood. The receptor comes from a newborn girl in good health. The CDR3 protein sequence reads: CSVGSSGNTIYF. The DNA is TGCAGCGTTGGTAGCTCTGGAAACACCATATATTTT.